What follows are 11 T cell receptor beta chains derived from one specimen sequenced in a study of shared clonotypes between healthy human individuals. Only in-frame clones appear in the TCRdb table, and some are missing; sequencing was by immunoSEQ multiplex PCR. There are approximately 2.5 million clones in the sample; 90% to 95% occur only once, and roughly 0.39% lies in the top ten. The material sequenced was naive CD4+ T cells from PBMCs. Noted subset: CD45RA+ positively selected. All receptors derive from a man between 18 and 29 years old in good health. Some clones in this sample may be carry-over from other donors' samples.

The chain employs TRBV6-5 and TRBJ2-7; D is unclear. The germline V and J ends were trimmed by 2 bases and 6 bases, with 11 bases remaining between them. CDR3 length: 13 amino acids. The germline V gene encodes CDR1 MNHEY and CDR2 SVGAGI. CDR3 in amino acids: CASSYRPTTEQYF. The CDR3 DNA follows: TGTGCCAGCAGTTACCGACCCACTACCGAGCAGTACTTC.

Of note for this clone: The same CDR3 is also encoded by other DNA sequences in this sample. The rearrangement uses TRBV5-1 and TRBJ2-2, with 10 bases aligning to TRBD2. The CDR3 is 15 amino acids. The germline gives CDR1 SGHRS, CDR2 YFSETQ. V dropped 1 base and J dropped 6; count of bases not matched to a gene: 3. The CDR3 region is CASSLLAGVSGELFF. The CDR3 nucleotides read TGCGCCAGCAGCTTGCTAGCGGGAGTGTCCGGGGAGCTGTTTTTT.

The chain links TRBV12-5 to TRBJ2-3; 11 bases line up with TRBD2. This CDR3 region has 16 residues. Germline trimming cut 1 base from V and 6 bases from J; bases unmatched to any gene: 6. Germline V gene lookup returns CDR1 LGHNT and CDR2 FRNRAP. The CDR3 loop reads CASGLGASGRKDTQYF. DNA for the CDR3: TGTGCTAGTGGTTTGGGAGCTAGCGGGAGGAAGGATACGCAGTATTTT.

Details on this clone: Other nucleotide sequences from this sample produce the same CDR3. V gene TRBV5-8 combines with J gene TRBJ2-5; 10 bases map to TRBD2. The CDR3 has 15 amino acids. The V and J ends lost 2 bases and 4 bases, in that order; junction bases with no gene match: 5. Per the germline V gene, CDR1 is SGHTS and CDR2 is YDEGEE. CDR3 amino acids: CASSFLAGGGETQYF. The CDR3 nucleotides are TGTGCCAGCAGCTTTTTAGCGGGAGGCGGAGAGACCCAGTACTTC.

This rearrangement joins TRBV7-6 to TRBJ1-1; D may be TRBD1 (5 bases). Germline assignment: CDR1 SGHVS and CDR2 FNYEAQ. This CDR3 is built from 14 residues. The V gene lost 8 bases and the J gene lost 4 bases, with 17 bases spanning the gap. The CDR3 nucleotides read TGTGCCAGCTCCTCCCTGGCGAGGGGCACTGAAGCTTTCTTT. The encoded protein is CASSSLARGTEAFF.

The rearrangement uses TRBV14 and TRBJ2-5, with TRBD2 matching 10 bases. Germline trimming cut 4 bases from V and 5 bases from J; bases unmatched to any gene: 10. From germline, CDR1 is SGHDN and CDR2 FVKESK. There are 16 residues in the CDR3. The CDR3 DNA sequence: TGTGCCAGCAGCCTTGTTCGGCTAGCGGGAGTGGAGACCCAGTACTTC. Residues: CASSLVRLAGVETQYF.

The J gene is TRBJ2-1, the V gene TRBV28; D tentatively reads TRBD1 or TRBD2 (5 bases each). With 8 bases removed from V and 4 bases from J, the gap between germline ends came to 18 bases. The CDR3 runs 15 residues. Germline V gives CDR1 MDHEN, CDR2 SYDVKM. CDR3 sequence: CASPPSGTGYNEQFF. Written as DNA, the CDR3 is TGTGCCAGCCCCCCGTCCGGGACGGGATACAATGAGCAGTTCTTC.

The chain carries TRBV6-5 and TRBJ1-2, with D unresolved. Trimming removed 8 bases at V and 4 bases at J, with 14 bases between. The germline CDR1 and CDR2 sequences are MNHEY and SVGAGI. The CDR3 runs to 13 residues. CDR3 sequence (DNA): TGTGCCAGCGCGGTCAGGACCCCCTATGGCTACACCTTC. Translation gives CASAVRTPYGYTF.

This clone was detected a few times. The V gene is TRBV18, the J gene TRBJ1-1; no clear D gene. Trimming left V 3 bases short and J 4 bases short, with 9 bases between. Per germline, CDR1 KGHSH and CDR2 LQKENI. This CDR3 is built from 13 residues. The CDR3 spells CASSPGKGTEAFF. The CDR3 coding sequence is TGTGCCAGCTCACCGGGAAAGGGCACTGAAGCTTTCTTT.

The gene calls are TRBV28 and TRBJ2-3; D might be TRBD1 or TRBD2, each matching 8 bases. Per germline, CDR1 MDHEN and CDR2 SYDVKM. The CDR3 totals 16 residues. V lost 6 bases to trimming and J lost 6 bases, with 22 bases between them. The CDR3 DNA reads TGTGCCAGCAGGTCGACCGGACAGGGCGGGGGGGATACGCAGTATTTT. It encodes CASRSTGQGGGDTQYF.

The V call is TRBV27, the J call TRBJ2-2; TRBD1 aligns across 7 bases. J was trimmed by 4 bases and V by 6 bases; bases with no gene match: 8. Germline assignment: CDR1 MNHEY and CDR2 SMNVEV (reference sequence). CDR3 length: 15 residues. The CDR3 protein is CASRIRDRSTGELFF. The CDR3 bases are TGTGCCAGCAGAATCCGGGACAGATCCACCGGGGAGCTGTTTTTT.